These 18 T cell receptor beta chains came from one sample sequenced in a study of T-cell memory formation after mild COVID-19 (dated by TCRdb to about 2021). Receptor libraries were prepared by 5' RACE. TCRdb shows the sequencer as Illumina NovaSeq 6000. In-frame beta chains were kept once TCRdb had trimmed the public reads at Q25 with fastp and called clones with MiXCR. All rows with the same CDR3 protein become a single entry with the most common DNA and genes. The sample yields about 360,000 distinct CDR3 sequences; around 13% were counted once. About 20% of the sample is taken by the ten largest. The sample comprised PBMCs or a T cell subset sorted from them (not recorded which). These receptor sequences come from a man younger than 35 who had mild COVID-19 (a few samples of this study predate the infection). The sample titles of this study are shuffled in the database, so cell type and time point are left out; the donor was told from shared clones.

This chain joins TRBV11-2 and TRBJ1-1; D is undetermined. Trimming removed 5 bases from V and 5 bases from J, with 18 bases in between. Germline V gene sequence: CDR1 SGHAT, CDR2 FQNNGV. This CDR3 has 15 amino acids. The CDR3 bases are TGTGCCAGCAGCCCAGAGGTCTATGGAAGTACTGAAGCTTTCTTT. Its translation: CASSPEVYGSTEAFF.

The chain is built from TRBV5-1 and TRBJ2-7; TRBD1 agrees at 9 bases. The CDR3 contains 20 residues. CDR1 is SGHRS and CDR2 is YFSETQ in the germline V gene. V was clipped by 2 bases and J by 3 bases; unmatched bases: 21. The CDR3 sequence is CASSFSTEIVGTGSFYEQYF. The CDR3 bases are TGCGCCAGCAGCTTCTCCACCGAAATCGTGGGGACAGGGTCATTCTACGAGCAGTACTTC.

The J gene is TRBJ2-6, the V gene TRBV27; tentatively, D is TRBD2 (5 bases). Looked up from germline, CDR1 is MNHEY and CDR2 is SMNVEV (reference sequence). V was shortened by 6 bases and J by 4 bases, with 13 bases between the two germline ends. The CDR3 extends over 15 amino acids. CDR3 region: CASSRGQVGANVLTF. Here the CDR3 DNA reads TGTGCCAGCAGCCGCGGGCAGGTCGGGGCCAACGTCCTGACTTTC.

This chain connects TRBV25-1 to TRBJ1-4, with D possibly matching TRBD1 (6 bases). The ends were cut back, 0 bases at V and 5 bases at J, with 34 bases in the middle. CDR1 and CDR2 (germline): MGHDK, SYGVNS. This CDR3 contains 23 residues. In DNA, the CDR3 is TGTGCCAGCAGTGAATATGCTTCCCAATCCGGGGGCCTAATGAATCTAGGGAATGAAAAACTGTTTTTT. Protein product: CASSEYASQSGGLMNLGNEKLFF.

The chain recombines TRBV7-2 with TRBJ1-5; 7 positions match TRBD1. The CDR3 length is 14 residues. Germline V CDR1 and CDR2: SGHTA, FQGNSA. Trimming removed 7 bases from V and 5 bases from J; junction bases left unmatched: 8. The CDR3 sequence: CASTDRVGDQPQHF. The CDR3 DNA is TGTGCCAGCACCGACAGGGTTGGGGATCAGCCCCAGCATTTT.

The chain employs TRBV6-5 and TRBJ2-7; possibly TRBD1 or TRBD2 for D (6 bases each). V lost 9 bases to trimming and J lost 2 bases, with 8 bases between them. Per germline, CDR1 MNHEY and CDR2 SVGAGI. The CDR3 is 11 amino acids. This chain's CDR3 is CARRDTYEQYV. CDR3 DNA: TGTGCCAGGCGGGACACCTACGAGCAGTACGTC.

The gene calls are TRBV27 and TRBJ2-3, with D perhaps TRBD1 (6 bases). CDR3 length: 16 residues. Between the trimmed V and J ends, which lost 3 bases and 3 bases, there was a span of 16 bases. CDR1 and CDR2 (germline): MNHEY, SMNVEV (reference sequence). CDR3 nucleotides: TGTGCCAGCAGTTTTCTGGGGGCTGGGTATACAGATACGCAGTATTTT. It specifies CASSFLGAGYTDTQYF.

This clonotype was found many times. The chain carries TRBV6-2 or TRBV6-3 and TRBJ2-5; no reliable D call. The V gene's germline CDR1 is MNHEY and CDR2 SVGEGT. V lost 5 bases and J 4 bases, leaving 11 bases between the germline ends. The CDR3 covers 13 residues. For the CDR3, the DNA is TGTGCCAGCAGTCCGGACGTCGTAGAGACCCAGTACTTC. Translating gives CASSPDVVETQYF.

Ten or more counts support this clonotype. The genes are TRBV7-2 and TRBJ2-3; 10 bases align to TRBD1. CDR3 length equals 18 residues. CDR1 and CDR2 from the germline V gene are SGHTA and FQGNSA. Losses at the gene ends were 6 bases for V and 1 base for J; bases not matched to a gene: 13. DNA for the CDR3: TGTGCCAGCAGGTTGACAGGGGGCGAACCGACCCGCACAGATACGCAGTATTTT. Amino acids: CASRLTGGEPTRTDTQYF.

This clonotype was observed a few times. The CDR3 DNA follows: TGCGCCAGCAGCTCCACGACAGGTTACTCTGGGGCCAACGTCCTGACTTTC. Protein sequence: CASSSTTGYSGANVLTF. The V and J genes are TRBV5-1 and TRBJ2-6; D may be TRBD1 (6 bases). The CDR3 totals 17 residues. The V end lost 3 bases, the J end lost 0 bases, and 13 bases lay between the germline ends. Per the germline V gene, CDR1 is SGHRS and CDR2 is YFSETQ. The full variable domain, with the rest looked up from reference TRBV5-1 and TRBJ2-6, is KAGVTQTPRYLIKTRGQQVTLSCSPISGHRSVSWYQQTPGQGLQFLFEYFSETQRNKGNFPGRFSGRQFSNSRSEMNVSTLELGDSALYLCASSSTTGYSGANVLTFGAGSRLTVL.

The table lists this clonotype with a few counts. In DNA form, the CDR3 reads TGCAGTGCCGTGAGCACGACTAACTATGGCTACACCTTC. Translated: CSAVSTTNYGYTF. J is TRBJ1-2 and V is TRBV20-1, with unresolved D. The germline V and J ends were trimmed by 6 bases and 0 bases, with 11 bases remaining between them. CDR1 is DFQATT and CDR2 is SNEGSKA in the germline V gene (reference sequence). This CDR3 comprises 13 residues.

This chain connects TRBV5-1 to TRBJ2-1, with D possibly TRBD1 on 5 matching bases. Looked up from germline, CDR1 is SGHRS and CDR2 is YFSETQ. This CDR3 has 13 amino acids. Trimming stripped 7 bases from V and 5 bases from J, with 13 bases between. CDR3 DNA: TGCGCCAGCGCCTTCGCAGGGAACAATGAGCAGTTCTTC. Residues: CASAFAGNNEQFF.

The CDR3: CATLTDGELFF. In nucleotides, the CDR3 is TGTGCCACCCTAACGGACGGGGAGCTGTTTTTT. The chain combines TRBV5-4 with TRBJ2-2; D gene unclear. The CDR3 is 11 amino acids. V shed 9 bases and J shed 7 bases, with 10 bases lying between them. Germline V lookup: CDR1 SGHNT, CDR2 YYREEE (reference sequence).

Only a few counts were recorded for this clonotype. The chain recombines TRBV6-5 with TRBJ2-2; D is unclear. The germline V gene encodes CDR1 MNHEY and CDR2 SVGAGI. This CDR3 spans 14 amino acids. V shed 7 bases and J shed 7 bases, with 16 bases lying between them. CDR3 in amino acids: CASKGFSGYGELFF. CDR3 nucleotides: TGTGCCAGCAAAGGTTTTTCGGGTTACGGGGAGCTGTTTTTT.

The chain is built from TRBV19 and TRBJ2-3; 9 bases fit TRBD2. The J segment lost 6 bases and the V segment lost 8 bases, leaving 3 bases of the junction unmatched. The CDR3 is 12 amino acids. Germline assignment: CDR1 LNHDA and CDR2 SQIVND (reference sequence). Written as DNA, the CDR3 is TGTGCCAGTGGCGGGGGGGTGGATACGCAGTATTTT. Its protein is CASGGGVDTQYF.

This chain connects TRBV19 to TRBJ2-2; D remains ambiguous. The germline V gene encodes CDR1 LNHDA and CDR2 SQIVND (reference sequence). This CDR3 has 17 amino acids. V dropped 0 bases and J dropped 6 bases, with 17 bases sitting between them. For the CDR3, the DNA is TGTGCCAGTAGTATAGATCCTTGGGTTGGCTCCTCCGGGGAGCTGTTTTTT. As protein: CASSIDPWVGSSGELFF.

This clonotype was counted only a few times. The J gene is TRBJ2-7, the V gene TRBV20-1; D is perhaps TRBD1 (5 bases). Germline CDR1 reads DFQATT; CDR2 reads SNEGSKA (reference sequence). The CDR3 extends over 13 amino acids. Deletions cut 3 bases from V and 3 bases from J, with 12 bases between. CDR3 in amino acids: CSASWGGNYEQYF. CDR3 nucleotides: TGCAGTGCTAGTTGGGGCGGAAACTACGAGCAGTACTTC.

The rearrangement links TRBV5-1 to TRBJ2-3, with TRBD1 identical over 7 bases. V shed 4 bases and J 4 bases; nucleotides not matched to a gene: 6. Germline loops: CDR1 SGHRS, CDR2 YFSETQ. CDR3 length equals 14 residues. The CDR3 coding sequence is TGCGCCAGCAGCCAGACGACAGGGTCAGATACGCAGTATTTT. It encodes CASSQTTGSDTQYF.